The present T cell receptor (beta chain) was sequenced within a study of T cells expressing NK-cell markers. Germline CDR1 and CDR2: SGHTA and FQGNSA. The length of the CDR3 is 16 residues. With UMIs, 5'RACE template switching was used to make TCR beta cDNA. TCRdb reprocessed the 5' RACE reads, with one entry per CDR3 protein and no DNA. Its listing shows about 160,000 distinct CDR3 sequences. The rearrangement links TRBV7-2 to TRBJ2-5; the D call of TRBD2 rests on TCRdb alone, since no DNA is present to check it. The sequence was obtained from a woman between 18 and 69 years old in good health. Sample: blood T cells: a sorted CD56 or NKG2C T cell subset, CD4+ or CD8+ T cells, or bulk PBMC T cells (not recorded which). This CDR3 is CASSLVLAGGPQTQYF. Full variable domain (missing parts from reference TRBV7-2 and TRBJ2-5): GAGVSQSPSNKVTEKGKDVELRCDPISGHTALYWYRQSLGQGLEFLIYFQGNSAPDKSGLPSDRFSAERTGGSVSTLTIQRTQQEDSAVYLCASSLVLAGGPQTQYFGPGTRLLVL.